The 10 T cell receptor beta chains presented below share a single source sample, sequenced in a study of OX40 agonist ivuxolimab in advanced cancers. Libraries were prepared by immunoSEQ multiplex PCR; TCRdb keeps only in-frame clonotypes and omits some of them. The table includes 22,000 or so clones, approximately 78% detected once. The sequences come from CD4+ or CD8+ T cells sorted from blood, collected in a trial of the OX40 agonist ivuxolimab. The receptors here all came from an adult with an advanced solid tumor such as melanoma, head and neck, liver or kidney cancer.

The gene calls are TRBV7-2 and TRBJ2-5; D is perhaps TRBD2 (6 bases). The CDR3 is 12 residues long. Germline V gene lookup returns CDR1 SGHTA and CDR2 FQGNSA. Trimming took 4 bases from V and 11 from J, leaving 14 bases between them. The CDR3 region is CASSSIIREQYF. The CDR3 DNA follows: TGTGCCAGCAGCTCCATCATACGGGAGCAGTACTTC.

The V call is TRBV7-2, the J call TRBJ2-5; D not resolved. CDR3 length: 14 residues. The ends were cut back, 2 bases at V and 1 base at J, with 8 bases in the middle. Germline CDR1 is SGHTA and CDR2 is FQGNSA. As DNA, the CDR3 is TGTGCCAGCAGCTTAAGGAACACCCAAGAGACCCAGTACTTC. It specifies CASSLRNTQETQYF.

This clone was counted between two and nine times. The CDR3 sequence is CASSSGSFSYNEQFF. Here the CDR3 DNA reads TGTGCCAGCAGTTCCGGGAGTTTCTCCTACAATGAGCAGTTCTTC. V and J are TRBV28 and TRBJ2-1; tentatively, D is TRBD2 (6 bases). Trimming left V 4 bases short and J 0 bases short, with 10 bases between. This CDR3 has 15 residues. The germline V gene encodes CDR1 MDHEN and CDR2 SYDVKM.

This clone was detected once. The rearrangement joins TRBV19 to TRBJ2-2; 8 nucleotides match TRBD2. CDR1 LNHDA and CDR2 SQIVND come from the germline V gene (reference sequence). The CDR3 is 16 amino acids. V was pared by 3 bases and J by 5 bases, with 8 bases of the junction left unmatched. The DNA of the CDR3 is TGTGCCAGTAGTATGGGTTTAAGCGGGAGTACCGGGGAGCTGTTTTTT. Translating it yields CASSMGLSGSTGELFF. The full variable domain, in which reference TRBV19 and TRBJ2-2 provide the parts outside the CDR3, is DGGITQSPKYLFRKEGQNVTLSCEQNLNHDAMYWYRQDPGQGLRLIYYSQIVNDFQKGDIAEGYSVSREKKESFPLTVTSAQKNPTAFYLCASSMGLSGSTGELFFGEGSRLTVL.

This chain joins TRBV7-9 and TRBJ2-2; D not certain. The germline V gene encodes CDR1 SEHNR and CDR2 FQNEAQ (reference sequence). Trimming removed 7 bases from V and 0 bases from J, with 9 bases in between. The CDR3 runs 14 residues. CDR3 amino acids: CASNKQSNTGELFF. In DNA form, the CDR3 reads TGTGCCAGCAACAAACAATCGAACACCGGGGAGCTGTTTTTT.

Written as DNA, the CDR3 is TGTGCCAGCAGTGATAAGGCAGCCAATCAGCCCCAGCATTTT. Its protein is CASSDKAANQPQHF. The chain recombines TRBV6-1 with TRBJ1-5; D is uncertain. This CDR3 region has 14 residues. Germline loops: CDR1 MNHNS, CDR2 SASEGT. The V and J ends lost 3 bases and 3 bases respectively, with 9 bases between them.

The chain uses TRBV7-9 and TRBJ1-4; maybe TRBD1 (6 bases). The V and J ends lost 5 bases and 3 bases respectively, with 10 bases between them. In germline, CDR1 is SEHNR, CDR2 FQNEAQ (reference sequence). The CDR3 is made up of 14 amino acids. The CDR3 sequence: CASSAQGSNEKLFF. The CDR3 region has the DNA TGTGCCAGCAGCGCCCAGGGGTCTAATGAAAAACTGTTTTTT. Using reference TRBV7-9 and TRBJ1-4 for the parts outside the CDR3, the full variable domain is DTGVSQNPRHKITKRGQNVTFRCDPISEHNRLYWYRQTLGQGPEFLTYFQNEAQLEKSRLLSDRFSAERPKGSFSTLEIQRTEQGDSAMYLCASSAQGSNEKLFFGSGTQLSVL.

This chain uses TRBV19 with TRBJ2-1; D tentatively fits TRBD1 or TRBD2 (5 bases each). V lost 10 bases and J 5 bases, leaving 21 bases between the germline ends. Germline values: CDR1 LNHDA, CDR2 SQIVND (reference sequence). The CDR3 has 15 residues. CDR3 in amino acids: CATAPRDGQNNEQFF. The CDR3 DNA is TGTGCCACCGCTCCCCGGGACGGACAAAACAATGAGCAGTTCTTC. Variable domain in full (rest from reference TRBV19 and TRBJ2-1): DGGITQSPKYLFRKEGQNVTLSCEQNLNHDAMYWYRQDPGQGLRLIYYSQIVNDFQKGDIAEGYSVSREKKESFPLTVTSAQKNPTAFYLCATAPRDGQNNEQFFGPGTRLTVL.

In DNA, the CDR3 is TGTGCCAGCAGCTCCGGGGACAGGGGGCATGAAACGCAGTATTTT. Translating it yields CASSSGDRGHETQYF. The chain is built from TRBV5-4 and TRBJ2-3, with 12 bases lining up with TRBD1. Trimming took 3 bases from V and 9 from J; bases not matched to a gene: 8. The CDR3 is 15 amino acids. Germline V gene lookup returns CDR1 SGHNT and CDR2 YYREEE (reference sequence).

The V call is TRBV19, the J call TRBJ2-4, with 10 bases matching TRBD2. The V gene end was trimmed by 3 bases and the J gene end by 3 bases; junction bases not matched to a gene: 14. CDR1 and CDR2 from the germline V gene are LNHDA and SQIVND (reference sequence). CDR3 size: 19 residues. Written as DNA, the CDR3 is TGTGCCAGTAGTATTGGAAGCGGGAGGGCCGGTCTTGGCAAAAACATTCAGTACTTC. Protein product: CASSIGSGRAGLGKNIQYF.